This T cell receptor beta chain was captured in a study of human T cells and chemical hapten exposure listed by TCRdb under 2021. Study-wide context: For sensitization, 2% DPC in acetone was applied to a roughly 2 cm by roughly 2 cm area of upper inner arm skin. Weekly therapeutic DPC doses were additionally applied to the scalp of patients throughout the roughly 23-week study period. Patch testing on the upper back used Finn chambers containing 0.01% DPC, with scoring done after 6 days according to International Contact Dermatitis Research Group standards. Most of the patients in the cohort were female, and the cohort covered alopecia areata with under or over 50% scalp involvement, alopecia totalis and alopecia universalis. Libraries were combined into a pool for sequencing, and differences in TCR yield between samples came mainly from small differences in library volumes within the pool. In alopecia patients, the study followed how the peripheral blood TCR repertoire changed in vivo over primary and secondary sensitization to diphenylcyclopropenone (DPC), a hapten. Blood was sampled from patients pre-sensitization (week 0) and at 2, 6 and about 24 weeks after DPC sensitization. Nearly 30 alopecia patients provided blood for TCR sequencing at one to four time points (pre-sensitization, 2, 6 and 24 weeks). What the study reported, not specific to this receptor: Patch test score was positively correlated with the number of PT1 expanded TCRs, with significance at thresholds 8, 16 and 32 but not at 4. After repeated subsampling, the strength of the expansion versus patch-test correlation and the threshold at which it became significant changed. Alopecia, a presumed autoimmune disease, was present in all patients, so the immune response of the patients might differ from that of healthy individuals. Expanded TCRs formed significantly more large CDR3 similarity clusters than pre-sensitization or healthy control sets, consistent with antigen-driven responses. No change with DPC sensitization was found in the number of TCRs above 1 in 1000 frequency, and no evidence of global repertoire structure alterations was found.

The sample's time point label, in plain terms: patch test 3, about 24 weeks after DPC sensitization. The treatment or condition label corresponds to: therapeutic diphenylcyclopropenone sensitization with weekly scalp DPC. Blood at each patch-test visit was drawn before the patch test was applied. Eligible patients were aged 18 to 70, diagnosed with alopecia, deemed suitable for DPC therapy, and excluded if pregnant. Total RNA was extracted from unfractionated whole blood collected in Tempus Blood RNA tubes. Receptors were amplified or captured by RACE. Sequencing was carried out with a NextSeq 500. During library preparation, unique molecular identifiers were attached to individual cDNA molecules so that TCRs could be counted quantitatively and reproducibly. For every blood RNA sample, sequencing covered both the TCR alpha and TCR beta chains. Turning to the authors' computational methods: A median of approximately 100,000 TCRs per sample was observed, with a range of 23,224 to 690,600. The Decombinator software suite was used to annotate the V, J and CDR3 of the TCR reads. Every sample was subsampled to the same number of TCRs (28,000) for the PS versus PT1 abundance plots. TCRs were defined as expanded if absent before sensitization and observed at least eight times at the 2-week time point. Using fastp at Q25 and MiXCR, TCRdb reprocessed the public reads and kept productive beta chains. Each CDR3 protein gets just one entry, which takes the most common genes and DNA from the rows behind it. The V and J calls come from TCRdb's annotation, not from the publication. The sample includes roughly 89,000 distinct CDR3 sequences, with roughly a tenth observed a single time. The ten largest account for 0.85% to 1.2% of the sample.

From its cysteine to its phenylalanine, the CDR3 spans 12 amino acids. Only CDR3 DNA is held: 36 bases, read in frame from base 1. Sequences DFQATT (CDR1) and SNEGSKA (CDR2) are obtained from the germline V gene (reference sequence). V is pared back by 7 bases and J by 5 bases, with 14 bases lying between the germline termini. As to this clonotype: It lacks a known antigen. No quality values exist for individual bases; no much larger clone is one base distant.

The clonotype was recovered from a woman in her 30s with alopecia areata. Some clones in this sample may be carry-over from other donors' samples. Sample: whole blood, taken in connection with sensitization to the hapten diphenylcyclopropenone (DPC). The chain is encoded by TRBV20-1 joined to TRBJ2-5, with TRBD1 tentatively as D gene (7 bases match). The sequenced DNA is TGCAGTGTTGGAGGGGGCGCTGAGACCCAGTACTTC. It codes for CSVGGGAETQYF.